Below, 28 T cell receptor beta chains from the same sample are listed, as sequenced in a study of cytomegalovirus exposure and HLA in healthy donors (dated by TCRdb to the late 2010s). To prepare the library, the immunoSEQ multiplex PCR assay was applied. For the multiplex PCR, a mixture combining 60 forward primers for TCR Vbeta segments and 13 reverse primers for TCR Jbeta segments was used. TCRdb mirrors the immuneACCESS table, restricted to in-frame sequences. Some clones are absent from its copies; in checked studies, under half trace to an unresolved V gene, and the reason for the others is unknown. The record for this sample contains approximately 180,000 clones. Together, the top ten hold 6.5% of the sample. Input material: PBMCs. The receptors were sampled from a man aged 25-45 years in good health and CMV-seronegative.

The chain has TRBV5-1 and TRBJ1-2; 7 bases fit TRBD1. Germline values: CDR1 SGHRS, CDR2 YFSETQ. The CDR3 spans 15 residues. V lost 3 bases and J lost 1; bases outside the gene matches: 6. The CDR3 protein is CASSSGTANNYGYTF. The CDR3 region has the DNA TGCGCCAGCAGCTCGGGGACAGCCAATAACTATGGCTACACCTTC.

The chain joins TRBV28 to TRBJ2-1; D gene ambiguous. This CDR3 is 12 amino acids long. The germline gives CDR1 MDHEN, CDR2 SYDVKM. Trimming took 2 bases from V and 9 from J, leaving 8 bases between them. DNA for the CDR3: TGTGCCAGCAGTTTAAGGCGGATTGAGCAGTTCTTC. Amino acid sequence: CASSLRRIEQFF. Looking up the rest from reference TRBV28 and TRBJ2-1 gives the full variable domain: DVKVTQSSRYLVKRTGEKVFLECVQDMDHENMFWYRQDPGLGLRLIYFSYDVKMKEKGDIPEGYSVSREKKERFSLILESASTNQTSMYLCASSLRRIEQFFGPGTRLTVL.

The chain employs TRBV6-5 and TRBJ2-5, with 9 nucleotides matching TRBD1. This CDR3 region has 16 residues. J lost 4 bases, V lost 0 bases, and 6 bases had no gene match. The V gene's germline CDR1 is MNHEY and CDR2 SVGAGI. In nucleotides, the CDR3 is TGTGCCAGCAGTTACTCTTTCCGGACAGGGGTAGAGACCCAGTACTTC. As protein: CASSYSFRTGVETQYF.

The chain recombines TRBV9 with TRBJ2-3; 16 nucleotides align to TRBD2. The CDR3 extends over 18 amino acids. After removal of 3 bases from V and 3 bases from J, the junction contained 7 bases not matched to a gene. CDR1 and CDR2 (germline): SGDLS, YYNGEE. The DNA of the CDR3 is TGTGCCAGCAGCGGCGGGACTAGCGGGAGGGCCAGAACAGATACGCAGTATTTT. It codes for CASSGGTSGRARTDTQYF. The variable domain in full, with the rest retrieved from reference TRBV9 and TRBJ2-3, is DSGVTQTPKHLITATGQRVTLRCSPRSGDLSVYWYQQSLDQGLQFLIQYYNGEERAKGNILERFSAQQFPDLHSELNLSSLELGDSALYFCASSGGTSGRARTDTQYFGPGTRLTVL.

The V call is TRBV28, the J call TRBJ1-2; perhaps TRBD1 as D (5 bases). The CDR3 is 13 residues long. Germline CDR1 MDHEN, CDR2 SYDVKM. V was pared by 5 bases and J by 8 bases, with 15 bases between. In DNA, the CDR3 is TGTGCCAGCAGTCCGACAGCCCTCCTCGGCTACACCTTC. Translated, it gives CASSPTALLGYTF.

The rearrangement links TRBV18 to TRBJ2-2; TRBD2 is a possible D gene (5 bases). This CDR3 is 15 amino acids long. Germline V gene sequence: CDR1 KGHSH, CDR2 LQKENI. V lost 4 bases, J lost 1 base, and 10 bases lay in between. The CDR3 DNA reads TGTGCCAGCTCACGGCCACGGGAGAACACCGGGGAGCTGTTTTTT. This gives the protein CASSRPRENTGELFF.

The V gene is TRBV14, the J gene TRBJ1-1; TRBD1 matches at 9 bases. In germline, CDR1 is SGHDN, CDR2 FVKESK. This CDR3 region has 18 residues. V was clipped by 3 bases and J by 6 bases; unmatched bases: 17. This CDR3 is CASSQARTGDGLRAEAFF. The DNA of the CDR3 is TGTGCCAGCAGCCAGGCCAGGACAGGGGATGGTTTGCGCGCTGAAGCTTTCTTT.

This chain uses TRBV4-1 with TRBJ2-3; 16 nucleotides match TRBD2. Germline-derived CDR1 and CDR2 are MGHRA and YSYEKL. The CDR3 length is 20 residues. Trimming removed 2 bases from V and 3 bases from J; junction bases left unmatched: 11. CDR3 region: CASSQLPGTSGGAVTDTQYF. CDR3 sequence (DNA): TGCGCCAGCAGCCAACTTCCCGGGACTAGCGGGGGGGCCGTGACAGATACGCAGTATTTT.

The rearrangement links TRBV28 to TRBJ1-4; TRBD1 agrees at 7 bases. With V trimmed by 5 bases and J by 7 bases, 10 bases remained unmatched. There are 15 residues in the CDR3. CDR1 is MDHEN, CDR2 SYDVKM, per germline. DNA of the CDR3: TGTGCCAGCAGTACCCCCGGGACAGTTGGTGAAAAACTGTTTTTT. Protein sequence: CASSTPGTVGEKLFF.

The rearrangement joins TRBV7-9 to TRBJ2-5; TRBD1 aligns across 10 bases. Unmatched junction bases numbered 4, after V lost 1 base and J lost 2 bases. The CDR3 runs to 16 residues. The germline gives CDR1 SEHNR, CDR2 FQNEAQ (reference sequence). The CDR3 bases are TGTGCCAGCAGCTTAGGACAGGGGGCCCTACAAGAGACCCAGTACTTC. Translation gives CASSLGQGALQETQYF. Variable domain in full (rest from reference TRBV7-9 and TRBJ2-5): DTGVSQNPRHKITKRGQNVTFRCDPISEHNRLYWYRQTLGQGPEFLTYFQNEAQLEKSRLLSDRFSAERPKGSFSTLEIQRTEQGDSAMYLCASSLGQGALQETQYFGPGTRLLVL.

The chain uses TRBV7-2 and TRBJ2-7; 8 bases fit TRBD2. Germline CDR1 is SGHTA and CDR2 is FQGNSA. There are 15 residues in the CDR3. V gave up 5 bases and J gave up 2 bases; unmatched junction bases: 8. The CDR3 reads CASSREGSSTYEQYF. The CDR3 nucleotides read TGTGCCAGCAGCCGGGAGGGCAGCTCAACCTACGAGCAGTACTTC.

The genes are TRBV28 and TRBJ1-2; 8 bases fit TRBD1. Germline loops: CDR1 MDHEN, CDR2 SYDVKM. CDR3 length equals 15 residues. V trimming: 5 bases; J trimming: 2 bases; junction bases outside the gene matches: 7. CDR3 bases: TGTGCCAGCAGTCCCGGACAGGGTCTGAACTATGGCTACACCTTC. Translated, it gives CASSPGQGLNYGYTF.

The chain carries TRBV9 and TRBJ2-3; TRBD2 is a possible D gene (7 bases). CDR3 length equals 14 residues. The V end was cut by 2 bases, the J end by 7 bases, with 14 bases between. Germline CDR1 and CDR2: SGDLS and YYNGEE. Here the CDR3 reads CASSVGGGTNTQYF. As DNA, the CDR3 is TGTGCCAGCAGCGTCGGCGGGGGCACGAATACGCAGTATTTT. Full variable domain (outside the CDR3, taken from reference TRBV9 and TRBJ2-3): DSGVTQTPKHLITATGQRVTLRCSPRSGDLSVYWYQQSLDQGLQFLIQYYNGEERAKGNILERFSAQQFPDLHSELNLSSLELGDSALYFCASSVGGGTNTQYFGPGTRLTVL.

This chain uses TRBV21-1 with TRBJ2-1; the table's D call, TRBD2, was not checked against the DNA. TRBV21-1 is shown as a pseudogene. The CDR3 extends over 17 amino acids. CDR3 in DNA: TGTGCCAGCAGCCTTCCGGACTCAGGAAGCTCCTACAATGAGCAGTTCTTC. It yields the protein CASSLPDSGSSYNEQFF.

The gene calls are TRBV6-5 and TRBJ1-1, with a tentative D call TRBD1 (6 bases). Trimming cost V 7 bases and J 0 bases, with 9 bases left between them. Germline CDR1 MNHEY, CDR2 SVGAGI. The CDR3 runs to 13 residues. The CDR3 sequence: CASTGDMNTEAFF. The DNA for the CDR3 is TGTGCCAGCACAGGGGATATGAACACTGAAGCTTTCTTT.

The V call is TRBV7-3, the J call TRBJ2-3; the D gene is possibly TRBD2 (5 bases). The germline V gene has CDR1 SGHTA and CDR2 FQGTGA. The CDR3 covers 18 residues. V shed 4 bases and J shed 5 bases, with 25 bases lying between them. The CDR3 spells CASSSSPEATPWGDTQYF. The CDR3 DNA follows: TGTGCCAGCAGCTCCTCTCCGGAGGCTACCCCCTGGGGAGATACGCAGTATTTT.

The rearrangement links TRBV5-1 to TRBJ2-1; 12 bases are a match to TRBD2. There are 21 residues in the CDR3. V lost 4 bases to trimming and J lost 0 bases; unmatched junction nucleotides: 17. CDR1 is SGHRS, CDR2 YFSETQ, per germline. This CDR3 is CASSRQPSSGRASSSYNEQFF. CDR3 nucleotide sequence: TGCGCCAGCAGCAGACAACCTTCTAGCGGGAGGGCCTCTAGCTCCTACAATGAGCAGTTCTTC.

The chain uses TRBV5-1 and TRBJ2-1, with a possible D match to TRBD2 (6 bases). Trimming took 0 bases from V and 4 from J, leaving 11 bases between them. CDR1 and CDR2 from the germline V gene are SGHRS and YFSETQ. The CDR3 loop spans 15 amino acids. For the CDR3, the DNA is TGCGCCAGCAGCTTGGGTGCTAGCGTTTACAATGAGCAGTTCTTC. Its translation: CASSLGASVYNEQFF.

The rearrangement uses TRBV7-9 and TRBJ1-1; D not certain. CDR1 is SEHNR and CDR2 is FQNEAQ in the germline V gene (reference sequence). The V and J ends lost 6 bases and 7 bases respectively, with 12 bases between them. The CDR3 extends over 12 amino acids. The CDR3 is CASRDPGNEAFF. The DNA for the CDR3 is TGTGCCAGCAGGGACCCGGGGAATGAAGCTTTCTTT.

The chain carries TRBV11-2 and TRBJ2-3; 8 nucleotides agree with TRBD2. Trimming at V came to 1 base and at J to 1 base, leaving 7 bases not matched to a gene. Germline CDR1 reads SGHAT; CDR2 reads FQNNGV. This CDR3 has 17 residues. The DNA of the CDR3 is TGTGCCAGCAGCTTAGGATGGCGGCGGGGGGGCACAGATACGCAGTATTTT. This gives the protein CASSLGWRRGGTDTQYF.

The chain employs TRBV18 and TRBJ1-4, with TRBD1 as a possible D gene (5 bases). Germline V gene data show CDR1 as KGHSH and CDR2 as LQKENI. Trimming took off 3 bases at V and 4 bases at J, with 9 bases between the two ends. The CDR3 is 14 amino acids. CDR3 protein: CASSPTDSNEKLFF. CDR3 bases: TGTGCCAGCTCACCTACCGACAGTAATGAAAAACTGTTTTTT.

The chain is built from TRBV6-4 and TRBJ1-2, with D perhaps matching TRBD1 (5 bases). The ends were cut back, 2 bases at V and 2 bases at J, with 9 bases in the middle. The length of the CDR3 is 14 residues. Germline V gene lookup returns CDR1 MRHNA and CDR2 SNTAGT. CDR3: CASSDARGNYGYTF. The CDR3 DNA reads as TGTGCCAGCAGTGACGCCCGGGGGAACTATGGCTACACCTTC.

The chain combines TRBV6-5 with TRBJ1-3; D is ambiguous. The CDR3 sequence is 16 residues long. Germline CDR1 is MNHEY and CDR2 is SVGAGI. V was clipped by 0 bases and J by 0 bases, with 9 bases between them. Here the CDR3 DNA reads TGTGCCAGCAGTTACTCGGAGGCCCGCTCTGGAAACACCATATATTTT. Protein: CASSYSEARSGNTIYF.

The gene calls are TRBV2 and TRBJ2-6, with TRBD1 as a possible D gene (7 bases). CDR3 size: 15 residues. Germline V gives CDR1 SNHLY, CDR2 FYNNEI. V dropped 8 bases and J dropped 4 bases, with 15 bases sitting between them. CDR3 in amino acids: CASGAGGRGANVLTF. In nucleotides, the CDR3 is TGTGCCAGCGGGGCAGGGGGGAGAGGGGCCAACGTCCTGACTTTC.

The genes are TRBV19 and TRBJ2-7, with TRBD1 matching 9 bases. Germline-derived CDR1 and CDR2 are LNHDA and SQIVND (reference sequence). This CDR3 contains 14 residues. Unmatched junction bases numbered 8, after V lost 5 bases and J lost 6 bases. The CDR3 DNA is TGTGCCAGTAGTCTACAGGGGGCGATGAGCGAGCAGTACTTC. Amino acid sequence: CASSLQGAMSEQYF.

CDR3 sequence (DNA): TGTGCCAGCAGTCCCCGGGACAGGGGCCCTGAAGCTTTCTTT. Its protein is CASSPRDRGPEAFF. The V and J genes are TRBV6-5 and TRBJ1-1; 10 positions match TRBD1. CDR1 is MNHEY, CDR2 SVGAGI, per germline. The V and J ends lost 5 bases and 6 bases, in that order; junction bases with no gene match: 6. The CDR3 extends over 14 amino acids.

V usage is TRBV30 and J usage is TRBJ2-5, with TRBD2 identical over 11 bases. TRBJ2-7 explains the end of the DNA better; the J call may be wrong. From germline, CDR1 is GTSNPN and CDR2 SVGIG (reference sequence). The CDR3 consists of 15 residues. The CDR3 nucleotides read TGTGCCTGGAGTCTTGGACTAGCGGGCTCCTACGAGCAGTACTTC. It yields the protein CAWSLGLAGSYEQYF.

The gene calls are TRBV28 and TRBJ2-7; D remains ambiguous. V lost 4 bases and J 3 bases, leaving 16 bases between the germline ends. The CDR3 extends over 15 amino acids. CDR1 is MDHEN, CDR2 SYDVKM, per germline. The chain's CDR3 is CASSSGSTGDYEQYF. The CDR3 DNA sequence: TGTGCCAGCAGTTCCGGGTCCACCGGAGACTACGAGCAGTACTTC.